This T cell receptor beta chain was recorded in a study of blood T cell repertoires in COVID-19. About the research overall: COVID-19 samples from acute and convalescent phases originated in the United States, Italy and Spain.

This CDR3 comprises 12 residues. Trimming cost V 5 bases and J 10 bases, with 14 bases left between them. Germline CDR1 SEHNR, CDR2 FQNEAQ (reference sequence). Authors' data handling: Estimation of nucleated cell counts was performed using reference gene primer amplification. The method was immunoSEQ multiplex PCR; TCRdb's version includes in-frame clones alone and lacks a portion of them. The V and J calls and the clone size are those of that table, but D and trimming were determined from the DNA. Of tens of thousands of clones listed, 80% to 90% are singletons. The source material was peripheral blood. The chain combines TRBV7-9 with TRBJ1-2, with D unresolved. The TCR sequence derives from a man between 60 and 75 years old with acute or convalescent COVID-19. The CDR3 DNA reads as TGTGCCAGCAGCCGCTCCGCGGTTAACTACACCTTC. Protein: CASSRSAVNYTF.